This T cell receptor (beta chain) was sequenced during a study of blood T cell repertoires in COVID-19. Across the study: The United States, Italy and Spain provided the acute and convalescent COVID-19 samples. PBMCs, B-cell-depleted T cells, or T cells were the source of the cDNA or gDNA that made up the material.

This CDR3 has 16 amino acids. The germline V gene has CDR1 SEHNR and CDR2 FQNEAQ (reference sequence). V was shortened by 1 base and J by 4 bases, with 14 bases between the two germline ends. This clone has more than one count but fewer than ten. Original handling: It was from reference gene primer amplification that nucleated cell counts were estimated. The table came from immunoSEQ multiplex PCR; TCRdb's copy has only in-frame clones and leaves some out. The V and J calls and clone size are taken from that table; D and trimming were inferred from the DNA. This repertoire shows some 490,000 clones, over 75% found once; its top ten account for approximately 2.9%.

This TCR derives from a human donor in a cohort sampled during active COVID-19. The V and J genes are TRBV7-9 and TRBJ1-5; D gene unclear. Sequenced: peripheral blood. CDR3 protein: CASSLGGPGWNQPQHF. DNA of the CDR3: TGTGCCAGCAGCTTAGGTGGGCCTGGGTGGAATCAGCCCCAGCATTTT.